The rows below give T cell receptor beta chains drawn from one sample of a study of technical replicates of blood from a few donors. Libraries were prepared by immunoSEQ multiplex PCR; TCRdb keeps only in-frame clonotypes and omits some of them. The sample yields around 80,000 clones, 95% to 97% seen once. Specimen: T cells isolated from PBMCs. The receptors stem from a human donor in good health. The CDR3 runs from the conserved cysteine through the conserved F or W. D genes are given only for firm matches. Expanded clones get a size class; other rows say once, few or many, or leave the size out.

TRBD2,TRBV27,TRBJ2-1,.,TGTGCCAGCAGTATAACGACTAGCGGGAGGGTTAATGAGCAGTTCTTC,CASSITTSGRVNEQFF
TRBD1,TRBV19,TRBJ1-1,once,TGTGCCAGTAGTCCCGGGACAGTGAACACTGAAGCTTTCTTT,CASSPGTVNTEAFF
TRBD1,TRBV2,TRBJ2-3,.,TGTGCCAGCAGAGAGGGACAGAGTTACACAGATACGCAGTATTTT,CASREGQSYTDTQYF
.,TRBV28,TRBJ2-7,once,TGTGCCAGCAGGCGGACGGGACTCTACGAGCAGTACTTC,CASRRTGLYEQYF
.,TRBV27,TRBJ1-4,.,TGTGCCAGCAGTTTATTCACGGGGGGTGAAAAACTGTTTTTT,CASSLFTGGEKLFF
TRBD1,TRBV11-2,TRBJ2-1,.,TGTGCCAGCAGCTTAGCCTTGGGACAGGGGGCGAATGAGCAGTTCTTC,CASSLALGQGANEQFF
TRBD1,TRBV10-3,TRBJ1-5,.,TGTGCCATCAGCCGGGACAGGGGGTCTGGTAGCAATCAGCCCCAGCATTTT,CAISRDRGSGSNQPQHF
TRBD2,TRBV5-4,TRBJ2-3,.,TGTGCCAGCAGCTTGGGACTAGCGGGCACAGATACGCAGTATTTT,CASSLGLAGTDTQYF
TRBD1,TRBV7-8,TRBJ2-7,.,TGTGCCAGCAGCTTACCTCGAATGACAGGGGGCGCGAATTACGAGCAGTACTTC,CASSLPRMTGGANYEQYF
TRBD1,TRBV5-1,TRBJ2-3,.,TGCGCCAGCAGAGGAGACAGGGGCACAGATACGCAGTATTTT,CASRGDRGTDTQYF
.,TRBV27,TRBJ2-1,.,TGTGCCAGCGCACCCGGGACCGCGGGGTATGAGCAGTTCTTC,CASAPGTAGYEQFF
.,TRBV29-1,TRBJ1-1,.,TGCAGCCCTAGTTGGACTGAAGCTTTCTTT,CSPSWTEAFF
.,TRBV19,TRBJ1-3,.,TGTGCCAGTAGTTCATCCTCTGGAAACACCATATATTTT,CASSSSSGNTIYF
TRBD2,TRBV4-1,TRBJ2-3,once,TGCGCCAGCAGTCCACTACTAGCGGGAGGGCCAGATACGCAGTATTTT,CASSPLLAGGPDTQYF
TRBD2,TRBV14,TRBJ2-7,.,TGTGCCAGCAGTTACATAGCGGGACCCCTTACCTACGAGCAGTACTTC,CASSYIAGPLTYEQYF
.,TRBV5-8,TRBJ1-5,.,TGTGCCAGCAGTTTTGGGGCAGGTAATCAGCCCCAGCATTTT,CASSFGAGNQPQHF
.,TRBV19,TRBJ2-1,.,TGTGCCAGTAGGGAACTCCTAGGACAGCTGAACAATGAGCAGTTCTTC,CASRELLGQLNNEQFF
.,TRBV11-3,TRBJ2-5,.,TGTGCCAGCAGCTTACCAGGCCAAGAGACCCAGTACTTC,CASSLPGQETQYF
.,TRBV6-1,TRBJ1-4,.,TGTGCCAGCAATGGAGGGAGGAATGAAAAACTGTTTTTT,CASNGGRNEKLFF
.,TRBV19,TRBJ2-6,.,TGTGCCAGTGGACTTATCTCTGGGGCCAACGTCCTGACTTTC,CASGLISGANVLTF
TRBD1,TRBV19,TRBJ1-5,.,TGTGCCAGTAGCCTCCAGGGGGCTCAGCCCCAGCATTTT,CASSLQGAQPQHF
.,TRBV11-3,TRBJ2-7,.,TGTGCCAGCAGCTCAACCGTGAAGGGAGTGGACGAGCAGTACTTC,CASSSTVKGVDEQYF
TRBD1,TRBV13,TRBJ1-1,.,TGTGCCAGCAGGCGGGACAGGGGTGGTTGGGACACTGAAGCTTTCTTT,CASRRDRGGWDTEAFF
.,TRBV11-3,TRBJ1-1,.,TGTGCCAGCAGCTCAGCTGGGGGGAGCACTGAAGCTTTCTTT,CASSSAGGSTEAFF
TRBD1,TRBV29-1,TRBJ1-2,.,TGCAGCATTCCGGGACAGGGGGGAGGTAACTATGGCTACACCTTC,CSIPGQGGGNYGYTF
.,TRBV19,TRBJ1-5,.,TGTGCCAGTAGTATAGCGGTCGCGCAGGGGTTCAATCAGCCCCAGCATTTT,CASSIAVAQGFNQPQHF
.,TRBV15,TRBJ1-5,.,TGTGCCACCTCCGACATAAATCAGCCCCAGCATTTT,CATSDINQPQHF
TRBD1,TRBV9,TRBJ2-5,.,TGTGCCAGCAGCGTAGGGACAGGGAGTGGGGAGACCCAGTACTTC,CASSVGTGSGETQYF
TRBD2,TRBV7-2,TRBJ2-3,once,TGTGCCAGCAGCTTGGGACTAGCGGGAGGATCCGGCACAGATACGCAGTATTTT,CASSLGLAGGSGTDTQYF
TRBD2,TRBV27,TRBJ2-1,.,TGTGCCAGCAGTCCCGTTCGGGGAGCGGGGACCGTTTACAATGAGCAGTTCTTC,CASSPVRGAGTVYNEQFF
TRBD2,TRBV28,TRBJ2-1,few,TGTGCCAGCAGTCCCCGTTCTGGGCGGCAAAGCGGGATATACAATGAGCAGTTCTTC,CASSPRSGRQSGIYNEQFF
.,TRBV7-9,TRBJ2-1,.,TGTGCCAGCAGCTTAGCGCTCGCGAGCTCCTACAATGAGCAGTTCTTC,CASSLALASSYNEQFF
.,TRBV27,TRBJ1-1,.,TGTGCCAGCAGTTTCAGGGTCTTTGATGCTGAAGCTTTCTTT,CASSFRVFDAEAFF
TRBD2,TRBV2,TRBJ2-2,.,TGTGCCAGCAAAGCCGGGGGGGGCAACACCGGGGAGCTGTTTTTT,CASKAGGGNTGELFF
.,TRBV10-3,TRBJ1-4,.,TGTGCCATCAGTGAGTCGATCGATCTAGGGGCGCGGAATGAAAAACTGTTTTTT,CAISESIDLGARNEKLFF
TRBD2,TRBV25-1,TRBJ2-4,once,TGTGCCAGCAGTGCAGTATATATTAGCGGGGTAGCCAAAAACATTCAGTACTTC,CASSAVYISGVAKNIQYF
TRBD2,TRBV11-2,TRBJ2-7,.,TGTGCCAGCAGCTTAGTGCGGGAGGGCGAAGAGCAGTACTTC,CASSLVREGEEQYF
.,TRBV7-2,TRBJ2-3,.,TGTGCCAGCAGCTTAAGGGGGACGGGTGGGGAGGGAGATACGCAGTATTTT,CASSLRGTGGEGDTQYF
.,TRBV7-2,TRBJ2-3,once,TGTGCCAGCAGCTTAGAGGGGGGGACAGATACGCAGTATTTT,CASSLEGGTDTQYF
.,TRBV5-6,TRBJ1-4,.,TGTGCCAGCAGCTTGAGGTGGGGGGGAAATGAAAAACTGTTTTTT,CASSLRWGGNEKLFF
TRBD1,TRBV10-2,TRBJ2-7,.,TGCGCCAGCAGTTCCACAGGGGACGCCTACGAGCAGTACTTC,CASSSTGDAYEQYF
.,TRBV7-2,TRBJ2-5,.,TGTGCCAGCAGCTTAGCGGGAGTTCGTGAGACCCAGTACTTC,CASSLAGVRETQYF
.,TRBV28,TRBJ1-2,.,TGTGCCAGCAGTTTATGGGGAGGAGATGGCTACACCTTC,CASSLWGGDGYTF
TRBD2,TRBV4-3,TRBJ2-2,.,TGCGCCAGCAGCCCTCTACCCACTAGCGAGGTAGTCGCCGGGGAGCTGTTTTTT,CASSPLPTSEVVAGELFF
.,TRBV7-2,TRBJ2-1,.,TGTGCCAGCAGCTTCGTCAATGAGCAGTTCTTC,CASSFVNEQFF
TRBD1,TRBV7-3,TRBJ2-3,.,TGTGCCAGCAGCCAGATCTCGACAGGGTACACAGATACGCAGTATTTT,CASSQISTGYTDTQYF
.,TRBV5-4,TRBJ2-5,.,TGTGCCAGCAGCCCCGCCCCCCAGATACCCCTCGAAGAGACCCAGTACTTC,CASSPAPQIPLEETQYF
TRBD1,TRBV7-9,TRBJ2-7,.,TGTGCCAGCCGGACAGGGAGCTACGAGCAGTACTTC,CASRTGSYEQYF
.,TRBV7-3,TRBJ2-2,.,TGTGCCAGCAGCTCGATAATAGCCGGTTCTGCCGGGGAGCTGTTTTTT,CASSSIIAGSAGELFF
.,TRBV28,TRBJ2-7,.,TGTGCCAGCAGTTCCGGGACACTTTCCTACGAGCAGTACTTC,CASSSGTLSYEQYF
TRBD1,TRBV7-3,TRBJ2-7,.,TGTGCCAGCAGCTTCGGGACAGACCTGGACGAGCAGTACTTC,CASSFGTDLDEQYF
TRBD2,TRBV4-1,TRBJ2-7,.,TGCGCCAGCAGCCAAGATAGTAGCGGGGGGTCCTACGAGCAGTACTTC,CASSQDSSGGSYEQYF